This T cell receptor beta chain derives from a study of blood T cell repertoires in COVID-19. Background on the study: The samples span acute and convalescent COVID-19 from the United States, Italy and Spain. T cells, B-cell-depleted T cells, or PBMCs provided the cDNA or gDNA that served as material.

In the authors' methods: Estimates of nucleated cell counts were drawn from the amplification of reference gene primers. Assay: immunoSEQ multiplex PCR; the TCRdb copy retains only in-frame clones and omits some. That table gives V, J and clone size, and the DNA gave D and trimming. This table holds 250,000 to 300,000 clones, 88% found once. The CDR3 has 14 amino acids. Trimming left V 4 bases short and J 3 bases short, with 11 bases between. Germline V gives CDR1 SGHRS, CDR2 YFSETQ. The receptor's source is a woman in her thirties who had recovered from COVID-19. Input material: peripheral blood. The chain has TRBV5-1 and TRBJ1-5; D may be TRBD1 (6 bases). The CDR3 sequence: CASSVDSINQPQHF. CDR3 nucleotides: TGCGCCAGCAGCGTGGACAGTATCAATCAGCCCCAGCATTTT.